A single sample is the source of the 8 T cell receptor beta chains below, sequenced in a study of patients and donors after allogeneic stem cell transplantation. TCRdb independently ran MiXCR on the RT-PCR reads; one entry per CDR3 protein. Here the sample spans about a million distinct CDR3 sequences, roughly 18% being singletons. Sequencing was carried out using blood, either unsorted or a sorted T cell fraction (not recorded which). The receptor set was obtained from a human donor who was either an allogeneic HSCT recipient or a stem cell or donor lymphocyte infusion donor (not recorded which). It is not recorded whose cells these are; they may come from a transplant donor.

DNA for the CDR3: TGCAGTGCTAGTCTAGTTAAGAGCGCAGATACGCAGTATTTT. Protein: CSASLVKSADTQYF. J is TRBJ2-3 and V is TRBV20-1; D uncertain. Trimming shortened V by 3 bases and J by 4 bases, and 14 bases separated the two germline ends. Germline-derived CDR1 and CDR2 are DFQATT and SNEGSKA (reference sequence). CDR3 length equals 14 residues.

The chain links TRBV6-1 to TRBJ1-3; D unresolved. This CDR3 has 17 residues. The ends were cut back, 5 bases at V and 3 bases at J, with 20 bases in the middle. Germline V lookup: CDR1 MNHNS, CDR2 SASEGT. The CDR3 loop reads CASSTSGVALGGNTIYF. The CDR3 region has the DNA TGTGCCAGCAGTACCTCCGGGGTGGCGTTGGGTGGAAACACCATATATTTT.

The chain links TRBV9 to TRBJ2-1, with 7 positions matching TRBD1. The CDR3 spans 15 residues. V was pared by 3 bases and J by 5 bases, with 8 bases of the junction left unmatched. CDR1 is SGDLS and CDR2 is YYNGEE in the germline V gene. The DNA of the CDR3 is TGTGCCAGCAGCGACACAGGGGAGTTCGACAATGAGCAGTTCTTC. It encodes CASSDTGEFDNEQFF.

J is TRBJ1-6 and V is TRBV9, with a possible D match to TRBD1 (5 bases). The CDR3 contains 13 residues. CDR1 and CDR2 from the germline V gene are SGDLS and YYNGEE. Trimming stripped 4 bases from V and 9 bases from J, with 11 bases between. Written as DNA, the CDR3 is TGTGCCAGCAGCCCTAGGGGCAGTTCACCCCTCCACTTT. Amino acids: CASSPRGSSPLHF.

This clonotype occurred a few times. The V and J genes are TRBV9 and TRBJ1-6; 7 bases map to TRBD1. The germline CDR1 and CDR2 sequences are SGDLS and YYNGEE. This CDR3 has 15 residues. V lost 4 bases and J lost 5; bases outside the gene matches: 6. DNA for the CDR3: TGTGCCAGCAGCAAAGGGACAGAGAATAATTCACCCCTCCACTTT. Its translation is CASSKGTENNSPLHF.

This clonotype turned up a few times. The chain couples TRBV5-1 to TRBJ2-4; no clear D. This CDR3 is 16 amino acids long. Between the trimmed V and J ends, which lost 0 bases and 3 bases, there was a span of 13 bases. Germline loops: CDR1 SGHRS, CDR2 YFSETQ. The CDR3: CASSLAPGLDKNIQYF. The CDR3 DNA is TGCGCCAGCAGCTTGGCCCCAGGTCTGGACAAAAACATTCAGTACTTC.

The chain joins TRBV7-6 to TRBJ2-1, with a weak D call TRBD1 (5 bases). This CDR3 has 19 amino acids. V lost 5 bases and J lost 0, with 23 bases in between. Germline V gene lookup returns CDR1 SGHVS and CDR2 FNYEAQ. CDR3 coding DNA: TGTGCCAGCAGCCGGCGAAGAAGCTTGTTCAGGGACTCCTACAATGAGCAGTTCTTC. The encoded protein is CASSRRRSLFRDSYNEQFF.

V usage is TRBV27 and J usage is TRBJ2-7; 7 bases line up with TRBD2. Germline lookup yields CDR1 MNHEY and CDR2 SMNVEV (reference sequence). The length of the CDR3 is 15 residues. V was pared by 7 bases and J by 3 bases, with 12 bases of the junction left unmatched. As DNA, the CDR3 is TGTGCCAGCACCCCTCGGGGGGAAAAGGTCTACGAGCAGTACTTC. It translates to CASTPRGEKVYEQYF.